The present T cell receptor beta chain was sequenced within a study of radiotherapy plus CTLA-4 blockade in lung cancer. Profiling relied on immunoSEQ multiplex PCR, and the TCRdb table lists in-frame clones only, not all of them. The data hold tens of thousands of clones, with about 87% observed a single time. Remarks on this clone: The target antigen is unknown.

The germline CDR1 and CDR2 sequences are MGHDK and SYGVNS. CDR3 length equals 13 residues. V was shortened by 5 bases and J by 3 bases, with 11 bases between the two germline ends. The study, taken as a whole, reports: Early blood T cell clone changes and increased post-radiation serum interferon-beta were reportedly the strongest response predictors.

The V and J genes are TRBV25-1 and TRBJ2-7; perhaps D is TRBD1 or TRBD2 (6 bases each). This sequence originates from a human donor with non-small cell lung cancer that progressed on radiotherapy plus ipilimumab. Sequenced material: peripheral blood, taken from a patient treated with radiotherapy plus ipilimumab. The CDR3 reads CASSRGADYEQYF. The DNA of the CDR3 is TGTGCCAGCAGTAGGGGGGCGGACTACGAGCAGTACTTC.